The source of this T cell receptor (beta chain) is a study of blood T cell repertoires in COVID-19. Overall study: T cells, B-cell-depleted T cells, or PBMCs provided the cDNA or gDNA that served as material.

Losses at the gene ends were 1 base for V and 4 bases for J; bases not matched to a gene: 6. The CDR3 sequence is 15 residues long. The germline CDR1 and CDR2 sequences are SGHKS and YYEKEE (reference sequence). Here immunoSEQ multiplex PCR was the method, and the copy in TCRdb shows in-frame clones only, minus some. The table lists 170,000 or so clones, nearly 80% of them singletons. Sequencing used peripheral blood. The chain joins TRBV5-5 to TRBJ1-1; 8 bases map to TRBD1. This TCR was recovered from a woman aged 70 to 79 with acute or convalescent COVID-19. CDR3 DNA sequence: TGTGCCAGCAGCTTGTTGGACAGGGTGGTCACTGAAGCTTTCTTT. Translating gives CASSLLDRVVTEAFF.